This T cell receptor beta chain was identified in a study of cytomegalovirus exposure and HLA in healthy donors. Study in general: As released early, the data held 65 million to 90 million unique TCRs from HLA-typed donors. Study-level points and caveats: Specificity for CMV antigens was confirmed in vitro for a few of the CMV-associated chains. An apparent linkage of common viral pathogens to several of the most significant clusters emerged in a later analysis.

This PCR relied on a set of 60 Vbeta primers and 13 Jbeta primers. The repertoire was sequenced with immunoSEQ multiplex PCR; TCRdb's copy has only in-frame clones and lacks some. In the table there are around 210,000 clones, 70% to 80% of which are singletons. Comment on this clone: What it recognizes is unknown.

The V gene lost 6 bases and the J gene lost 0 bases, with 11 bases spanning the gap. This CDR3 spans 14 amino acids. Per the germline V gene, CDR1 is MNHEY and CDR2 is SVGAGI. V usage is TRBV6-5 and J usage is TRBJ1-2; maybe TRBD1 (6 bases). The source material was PBMCs. The sequence came from a male donor in good health and CMV-seropositive. CDR3 in DNA: TGTGCCAGCAGCCGACAGGTGCCTAACTATGGCTACACCTTC. It is translated as CASSRQVPNYGYTF.